This T cell receptor (beta chain) stems from a study of blood T cell repertoires in COVID-19. Libraries were prepared by immunoSEQ multiplex PCR; TCRdb keeps only in-frame clonotypes and omits some of them. The sample includes approximately 130,000 clones, roughly 85% of them seen just once. Trimming removed 3 bases at V and 8 bases at J, with 16 bases between. CDR3 size: 14 residues. Germline assignment: CDR1 MNHNS and CDR2 SASEGT. This TCR derives from a human donor in a cohort sampled during active COVID-19. The sequencing sample was made of peripheral blood. V is TRBV6-1 and J is TRBJ1-2, with a possible D match to TRBD1 (5 bases). The CDR3: CASSEASRVQGYTF. The DNA for the CDR3 is TGTGCCAGCAGTGAGGCGAGCAGGGTTCAGGGCTACACCTTC.